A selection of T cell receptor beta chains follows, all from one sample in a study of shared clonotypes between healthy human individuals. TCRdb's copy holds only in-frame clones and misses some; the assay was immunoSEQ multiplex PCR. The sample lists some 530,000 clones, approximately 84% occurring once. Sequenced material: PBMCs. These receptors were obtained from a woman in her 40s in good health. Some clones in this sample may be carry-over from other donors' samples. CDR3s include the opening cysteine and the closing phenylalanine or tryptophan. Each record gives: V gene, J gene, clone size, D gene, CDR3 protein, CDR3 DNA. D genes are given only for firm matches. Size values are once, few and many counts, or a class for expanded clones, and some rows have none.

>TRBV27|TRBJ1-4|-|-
CASSSRPGIATNEKLFF
TGTGCCAGCAGTTCTAGGCCAGGGATTGCAACTAATGAAAAACTGTTTTTT
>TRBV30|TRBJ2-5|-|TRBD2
CAWSLGLAGVGEQYF
TGTGCCTGGAGCCTCGGACTAGCGGGAGTGGGTGAGCAGTACTTC
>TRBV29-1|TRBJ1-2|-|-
CSVGDAGQGYTF
TGCAGCGTTGGAGACGCAGGGCAGGGCTACACCTTC
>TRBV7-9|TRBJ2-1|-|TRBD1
CASSRGTGGLINEQFF
TGTGCCAGCAGCCGTGGGACAGGGGGTTTGATCAATGAGCAGTTCTTC
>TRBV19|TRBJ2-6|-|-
CASSTGRESGANVLTF
TGTGCCAGTAGTACAGGCAGGGAATCTGGGGCCAACGTCCTGACTTTC
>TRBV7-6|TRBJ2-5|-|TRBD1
CASSFPGQGAQETQYF
TGTGCCAGCAGCTTTCCGGGACAGGGGGCCCAAGAGACCCAGTACTTC
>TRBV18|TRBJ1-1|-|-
CASSPRDFDTEAFF
TGTGCCAGCTCACCGCGAGATTTCGACACTGAAGCTTTCTTT
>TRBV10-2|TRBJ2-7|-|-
CASRVAERSSYEQYF
TGCGCCAGCAGGGTAGCGGAACGGAGCTCCTACGAGCAGTACTTC
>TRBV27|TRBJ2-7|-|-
CASSFNGPYEQYF
TGTGCCAGCAGTTTTAACGGTCCCTACGAGCAGTACTTC
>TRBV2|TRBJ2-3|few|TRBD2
CASSETSGSTDTQYF
TGTGCCAGCAGCGAGACTAGCGGGAGCACAGATACGCAGTATTTT
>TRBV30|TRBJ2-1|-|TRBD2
CAWSKIGGGVHNEQFF
TGTGCCTGGAGTAAAATTGGGGGAGGGGTCCACAATGAGCAGTTCTTC
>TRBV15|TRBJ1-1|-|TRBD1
CATQPGQTNTEAFF
TGTGCCACCCAACCGGGACAGACGAACACTGAAGCTTTCTTT
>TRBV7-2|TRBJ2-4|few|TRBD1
CASSLQGAKNIQYF
TGTGCCAGCAGCCTACAGGGGGCCAAAAACATTCAGTACTTC
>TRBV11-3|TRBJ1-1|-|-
CASSTRDTEAFF
TGTGCCAGCAGTACGAGGGACACTGAAGCTTTCTTT
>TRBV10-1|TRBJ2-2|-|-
CASGTAAFGELFF
TGCGCCTCTGGGACTGCCGCCTTCGGGGAGCTGTTTTTT
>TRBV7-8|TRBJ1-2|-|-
CASSLSRVDGYTF
TGTGCCAGCAGCTTATCAAGAGTTGATGGCTACACCTTC
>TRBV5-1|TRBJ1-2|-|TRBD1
CASSLLAGGGGYTF
TGCGCCAGCAGCTTGCTTGCAGGGGGTGGTGGCTACACCTTC
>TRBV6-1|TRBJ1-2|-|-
CASSEGSPAAGYGYTF
TGTGCCAGCAGTGAGGGCAGTCCGGCTGCGGGCTATGGCTACACCTTC
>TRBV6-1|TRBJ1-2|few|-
CASSEGGAYGYTF
TGTGCCAGCAGTGAAGGGGGGGCCTATGGCTACACCTTC
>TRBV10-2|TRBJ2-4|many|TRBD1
CASSESGDRGTNIQYF
TGCGCCAGCAGTGAGTCCGGGGACAGGGGGACTAACATTCAGTACTTC
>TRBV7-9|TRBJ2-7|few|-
CASSFDGGSEQYF
TGTGCCAGCAGCTTCGACGGGGGATCCGAGCAGTACTTC
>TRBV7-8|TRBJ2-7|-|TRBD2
CASSLARSSGRGEQYF
TGTGCCAGCAGCTTAGCACGTTCGAGCGGGAGGGGCGAGCAGTACTTC
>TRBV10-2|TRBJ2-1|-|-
CASSEGTVTTKTYNEQFF
TGCGCCAGCAGTGAGGGGACTGTAACGACGAAGACCTACAATGAGCAGTTCTTC
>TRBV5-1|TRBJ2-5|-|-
CASSPAGGGVRTQYF
TGCGCCAGCAGCCCCGCCGGAGGGGGCGTTAGGACCCAGTACTTC
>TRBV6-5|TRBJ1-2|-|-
CASRVRASYGYTF
TGCGCCAGCCGGGTCCGGGCTAGCTATGGCTACACCTTT
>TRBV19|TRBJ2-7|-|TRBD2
CASSRAGGSSYEQYF
TGTGCCAGTAGTAGGGCGGGAGGGAGCTCCTACGAGCAGTACTTC
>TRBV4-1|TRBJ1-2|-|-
CASSQDDGGGYGYTF
TGCGCCAGCAGCCAAGACGACGGTGGTGGCTATGGCTACACCTTC
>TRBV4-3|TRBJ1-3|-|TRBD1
CASSQQRQGNGNTIYF
TGCGCCAGCAGCCAACAGAGACAGGGGAACGGAAACACCATATATTTT
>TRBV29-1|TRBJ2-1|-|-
CSVWGAADGEQFF
TGCAGCGTTTGGGGGGCCGCGGATGGTGAGCAGTTCTTC
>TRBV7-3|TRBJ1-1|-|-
CASSLSGGDTEAFF
TGTGCCAGCAGCTTAAGTGGAGGAGACACTGAAGCTTTCTTT
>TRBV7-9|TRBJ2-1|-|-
CASSPSGNEQFF
TGTGCCAGCAGCCCCTCAGGGAATGAGCAGTTCTTC
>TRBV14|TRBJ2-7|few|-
CASSPYGARYEQYF
TGTGCCAGCAGTCCTTATGGGGCGAGATACGAGCAGTACTTC
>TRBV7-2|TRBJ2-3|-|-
CASSSEGASTDTQYF
TGTGCCAGCAGCTCCGAGGGAGCTAGCACAGATACGCAGTATTTT
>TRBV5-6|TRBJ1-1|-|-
CASSLRWDTEAFF
TGTGCCAGCAGCTTGAGGTGGGACACTGAAGCTTTCTTT
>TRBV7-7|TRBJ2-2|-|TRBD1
CASSTGVTGELFF
TGTGCTAGTAGTACAGGGGTAACCGGGGAGCTGTTTTTT
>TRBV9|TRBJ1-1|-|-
CASSVGQGRNTEAFF
TGTGCCAGCAGCGTTGGGCAGGGGCGGAACACTGAAGCTTTCTTT
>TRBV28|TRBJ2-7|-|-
CASSKWNSYEQYF
TGTGCCAGCAGTAAATGGAACTCCTACGAGCAGTACTTC
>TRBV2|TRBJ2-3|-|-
CASSVGGDTQYF
TGTGCCAGCAGTGTGGGTGGAGATACGCAGTATTTT
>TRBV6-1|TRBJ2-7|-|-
CASSEWGSEEQYF
TGTGCCAGCAGTGAATGGGGGAGTGAGGAGCAGTACTTC
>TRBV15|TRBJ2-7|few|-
CATSPEGVGYEQYF
TGTGCCACCAGCCCGGAAGGCGTGGGCTACGAGCAGTACTTC
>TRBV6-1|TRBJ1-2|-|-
CASSEYRSNYGYTF
TGTGCCAGCAGTGAGTACAGAAGCAACTATGGCTACACCTTC
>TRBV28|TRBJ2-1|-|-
CASRDYNEQFF
TGTGCCAGCAGGGATTACAATGAGCAGTTCTTC
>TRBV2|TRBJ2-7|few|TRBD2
CASSIAGGQYEQYF
TGTGCCAGCTCTATAGCGGGAGGGCAATACGAGCAGTACTTC
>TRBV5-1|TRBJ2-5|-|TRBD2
CASSLAPSSGRSETQYF
TGCGCCAGCAGCTTGGCCCCTTCTAGCGGGAGGTCTGAGACCCAGTACTTC
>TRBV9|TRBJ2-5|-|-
CASSVTASETQYF
TGTGCCAGCAGCGTAACAGCGTCCGAGACCCAGTACTTC
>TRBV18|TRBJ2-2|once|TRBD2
CASQLLAAAGKYTGELFF
TGTGCCAGTCAACTACTAGCGGCCGCTGGGAAATACACCGGGGAGCTGTTTTTT
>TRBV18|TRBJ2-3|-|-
CASSPERVTDTQYF
TGTGCCAGCTCACCGGAGCGGGTCACAGATACGCAGTATTTT
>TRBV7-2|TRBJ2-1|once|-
CASSLDSWYNEQFF
TGTGCCAGCAGCCTTGACAGTTGGTACAATGAGCAGTTCTTC
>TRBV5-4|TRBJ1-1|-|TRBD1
CASSTDREAEAFF
TGTGCCAGCAGCACTGACAGGGAAGCTGAAGCTTTCTTT
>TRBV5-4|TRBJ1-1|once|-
CASSLPGSTEAFF
TGTGCCAGCAGCTTGCCGGGGAGCACTGAAGCTTTCTTT
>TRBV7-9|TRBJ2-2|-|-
CASSLVSATGELFF
TGTGCCAGCAGCTTAGTGTCAGCCACCGGGGAGCTGTTTTTT
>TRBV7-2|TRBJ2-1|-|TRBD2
CASSLAIREGSQFF
TGTGCCAGCAGCTTAGCGATCCGGGAGGGATCGCAGTTCTTC
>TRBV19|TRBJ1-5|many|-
CASSMTSDQPQHF
TGTGCCAGTAGTATGACCAGCGATCAGCCCCAGCATTTT
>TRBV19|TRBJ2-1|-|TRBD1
CASSIVVQGSNEQFF
TGTGCCAGTAGTATAGTCGTACAGGGGAGCAATGAGCAGTTCTTC
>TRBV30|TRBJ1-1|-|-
CAWSEAGPAEAFF
TGTGCCTGGAGTGAAGCAGGGCCCGCGGAAGCTTTCTTT
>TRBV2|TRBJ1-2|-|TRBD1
CASSGTGGAFGYTF
TGTGCCAGCAGTGGGACAGGGGGCGCTTTTGGCTACACCTTC
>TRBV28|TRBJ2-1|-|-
CASSSLGNEQFF
TGTGCCAGCAGTTCCCTCGGCAATGAGCAGTTCTTC
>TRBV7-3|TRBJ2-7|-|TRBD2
CASSLGASGAYEQYF
TGTGCCAGCAGCCTAGGGGCTAGCGGAGCCTACGAGCAGTACTTC
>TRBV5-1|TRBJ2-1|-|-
CASSLGEVYNEQFF
TGCGCCAGCAGCTTGGGTGAGGTGTACAATGAGCAGTTCTTC
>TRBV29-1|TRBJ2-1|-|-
CSVESSSSGGGEQFF
TGCAGCGTTGAGTCCTCTAGCTCCGGAGGCGGTGAGCAGTTCTTC